The 24 T cell receptor delta chains reported below all come from one sample, sequenced in a study of human gamma delta and Vdelta1 T cells. With CATT, TCRdb re-called clones from the PCR reads. The data contain about 4,100 delta-chain clones, about 24% of them singletons. Source material: naive CD27+ Vdelta1 gamma-delta T cells from blood. These receptors were collected from a human donor in good health.

This clone was recorded a few times. A far larger clone is a single base away, which makes a read error likely. Distinct nucleotide sequences in the sample also encode this CDR3. This chain uses TRDV1 with TRDJ1; 10 bases map to TRDD3. The V segment lost 1 base and the J segment 0 bases; nucleotides outside the gene matches: 38. Germline-derived CDR1 and CDR2 are TSWWSYY and QGS. The CDR3 length is 28 residues. This CDR3 is CALGERNRPLSNEVSTGGSPRYTDKLIF. Here the CDR3 DNA reads TGTGCTCTTGGGGAACGCAATCGGCCCTTATCCAACGAGGTTTCTACTGGGGGATCCCCGCGCTACACCGATAAACTCATCTTT.

This clone was seen repeatedly, ten times or more. A read error is the likely source, as a far larger clone sits one nucleotide away. The sample has other DNA sequences that encode this CDR3 too. This chain connects TRDV1 to TRDJ1; 9 bases align to TRDD3. This CDR3 region has 21 residues. In germline, CDR1 is TSWWSYY, CDR2 QGS. Here the CDR3 DNA reads TGCGCTCTTGGGCCCTCAAAATGGGCCTTCCCTCTTCTGGGGGATACCGATAAACTCATCTTT. Translation gives CALGPSKWAFPLLGDTDKLIF.

There are a few counts of this clone. This may be a read error, as it is one base from a much larger clone. Other DNA sequences of this sample code for an identical CDR3. V is TRDV1 and J is TRDJ1; TRDD3 aligns across 8 bases. The ends lost 0 bases at V and 0 bases at J; junction bases unmatched: 21. The CDR3 runs to 22 residues. Per the germline V gene, CDR1 is TSWWSYY and CDR2 is QGS. The chain's CDR3 is CALGELRAAPLGIPLYTDKLIF. The CDR3 DNA follows: TGTGCTCTTGGGGAACTACGGGCGGCCCCACTGGGGATACCGCTGTACACCGATAAACTCATCTTT.

This clone occurred a few times. TCRdb's protein for this DNA is that of a much larger clone and differs from the translation at residue 12, likely a read error; the protein shown is the DNA translation. The sample contains more than one DNA sequence encoding this CDR3. The V call is TRDV1, the J call TRDJ1, with TRDD3 matching 10 bases. CDR3 length: 22 amino acids. The V and J ends lost 3 bases and 3 bases, in that order; junction bases with no gene match: 25. The V gene's germline CDR1 is TSWWSYY and CDR2 QGS. CDR3 region: CALGELPLPALPGDTRSDKLIF. CDR3 in DNA: TGTGCTCTTGGGGAGCTTCCCCTCCCTGCCCTACCGGGGGATACGCGATCCGATAAACTCATCTTT.

This clone was observed a few times. The rearrangement uses TRDV1 and TRDJ1; a possible D gene is TRDD3 (10 bases). CDR1 is TSWWSYY and CDR2 is QGS in the germline V gene. CDR3 length: 28 amino acids. Trimming removed 2 bases at V and 0 bases at J, with 49 bases between. CDR3 in amino acids: CALGERTGALPTRGLGGIRIYNTDKLIF. The CDR3 nucleotides read TGTGCTCTTGGGGAAAGGACTGGGGCCCTTCCTACTCGGGGTTTAGGGGGGATACGAATATATAACACCGATAAACTCATCTTT.

This clone was detected a few times. V is TRDV1 and J is TRDJ1, with D tentatively TRDD2 or TRDD3 (8 bases each). Per germline, CDR1 TSWWSYY and CDR2 QGS. V lost 0 bases to trimming and J lost 1 base, with 27 bases between them. The CDR3 spans 21 residues. CDR3 DNA: TGTGCTCTTGGGGAACTGCACATCCTTCCTAGGGCTGGGGGACGCACCGATAAACTCATCTTT. As protein: CALGELHILPRAGGRTDKLIF.

In its sample, this clone was seen a few times. TCRdb lists the protein of a much larger clone for this DNA, which differs at residue 5, so this is likely a read error; the protein given here is translated from the DNA itself. V is TRDV1 and J is TRDJ1; 9 positions agree with TRDD3. The germline gives CDR1 TSWWSYY, CDR2 QGS. The J segment lost 2 bases and the V segment lost 5 bases, leaving 24 bases of the junction unmatched. The CDR3 has 21 residues. In nucleotides, the CDR3 is TGTGCTCTTGGGACCTCCAAATGTGCCTTCCCTCTTCTGGGGGATACCGATAAACTCATCTTT. Amino acid sequence: CALGTSKCAFPLLGDTDKLIF.

By sample fraction, this clone is medium-sized. The likely explanation is a read error, given a far larger clone one base away. The chain couples TRDV1 to TRDJ1; 10 bases agree with TRDD3. Germline V lookup: CDR1 TSWWSYY, CDR2 QGS. The CDR3 is 19 residues long. Trimming at V came to 9 bases and at J to 2 bases, leaving 21 bases not matched to a gene. CDR3 sequence reads: CALDLPSLPLLGDTDKLIF. The CDR3 region has the DNA TGTGCTCTGGACCTCCCTTCCCTACCCTTACTGGGGGATACCGATAAACTCATCTTT.

With respect to this clone: It is likely a read error: a sequence one base away is far more abundant. The chain recombines TRDV1 with TRDJ1; D unresolved. V gave up 6 bases and J gave up 2 bases, with 10 bases separating them. This CDR3 region has 13 residues. From germline, CDR1 is TSWWSYY and CDR2 QGS. The CDR3 here is CALGDVRTDKLIF. As DNA, the CDR3 is TGTGCTCTTGGAGACGTAAGGACCGATAAACTCATCTTT.

This chain uses TRDV1 with TRDJ1; D ambiguous. Looked up from germline, CDR1 is TSWWSYY and CDR2 is QGS. The CDR3 consists of 18 residues. V dropped 0 bases and J dropped 2 bases, with 19 bases sitting between them. CDR3 sequence (DNA): TGTGCTCTTGGGGAACTTCGGCAAGTACGGCTGGATACCGATAAACTCATCTTT. Its protein is CALGELRQVRLDTDKLIF.

J is TRDJ1 and V is TRDV1; D is perhaps TRDD2 (5 bases). This CDR3 has 21 residues. Germline loops: CDR1 TSWWSYY, CDR2 QGS. Trimming cost V 3 bases and J 3 bases, with 32 bases left between them. The CDR3 protein is CALGDPASPPRPMDDADKLIF. DNA for the CDR3: TGTGCTCTTGGGGACCCTGCCTCCCCTCCTAGACCGATGGATGATGCCGATAAACTCATCTTT.

Details on this clone: TCRdb shows a much larger clone's protein in place of this DNA's translation, and the two differ at residue 3, likely through a read error; the protein shown is translated from the DNA. The J gene is TRDJ1, the V gene TRDV1; 12 positions match TRDD3. The CDR3 is 22 amino acids. Germline loops: CDR1 TSWWSYY, CDR2 QGS. CDR3 sequence: CAPGELLLRGYWGIPSTDKLIF. Here the CDR3 DNA reads TGTGCTCCTGGGGAACTGTTGCTCCGTGGATACTGGGGGATACCTTCCACCGATAAACTCATCTTT.

The gene calls are TRDV1 and TRDJ1; 10 bases line up with TRDD3. Per the germline V gene, CDR1 is TSWWSYY and CDR2 is QGS. The CDR3 covers 19 residues. V shed 2 bases and J 0 bases; nucleotides not matched to a gene: 12. The CDR3 sequence is CALGEFYAGGYGYTDKLIF. The DNA of the CDR3 is TGTGCTCTTGGGGAATTTTATGCTGGGGGATATGGGTACACCGATAAACTCATCTTT.

This clone was observed a few times. TCRdb pairs this DNA with a much larger clone's protein that differs at residue 16, likely a read error; the protein shown was translated from the DNA. V usage is TRDV1 and J usage is TRDJ1; 9 bases map to TRDD3. The ends lost 2 bases at V and 3 bases at J; junction bases unmatched: 22. Germline loops: CDR1 TSWWSYY, CDR2 QGS. The length of the CDR3 is 21 residues. The CDR3 reads CALGESSLRTWGIWDADKLIF. CDR3 sequence (DNA): TGTGCTCTTGGGGAATCCTCCCTCCGGACGTGGGGGATATGGGACGCCGATAAACTCATCTTT.

The chain joins TRDV1 to TRDJ1; a weak D match, TRDD3 (9 bases). Germline CDR1 and CDR2: TSWWSYY and QGS. Trimming shortened V by 1 base and J by 0 bases, and 18 bases separated the two germline ends. The CDR3 sequence is 18 residues long. The CDR3, as DNA: TGTGCTCTTGGGGAACCTTCCTACTGGGGGAGCGACACCGATAAACTCATCTTT. Its translation: CALGEPSYWGSDTDKLIF.

Only a few counts were recorded for this clone. This chain joins TRDV1 and TRDJ1; D call uncertain. The CDR3 is 16 residues long. The ends were cut back, 3 bases at V and 1 base at J, with 15 bases in the middle. Germline values: CDR1 TSWWSYY, CDR2 QGS. CDR3 sequence reads: CALGDPGYRSTDKLIF. For the CDR3, the DNA is TGTGCTCTTGGGGACCCCGGCTATAGAAGCACCGATAAACTCATCTTT.

This chain uses TRDV1 with TRDJ1; 8 nucleotides line up with TRDD3. The V segment lost 0 bases and the J segment 8 bases; nucleotides outside the gene matches: 23. The CDR3 runs to 20 residues. Germline CDR1 reads TSWWSYY; CDR2 reads QGS. Here the CDR3 DNA reads TGTGCTCTTGGGGAACTAGATCTTACCAGGGGCTGGGGGACCCGAGAAAAACTCATCTTT. Its protein product is CALGELDLTRGWGTREKLIF.

A remark on this clone: One end of the junction does not line up with germline, which may come from a read error. This same CDR3 is encoded by further DNA sequences in the sample. The V and J genes are TRDV1 and TRDJ1; TRDD3 matches at 13 bases. Germline CDR1 and CDR2: TSWWSYY and QGS. The CDR3 covers 27 residues. The CDR3 sequence: CALGETDSASPRLILGDTGGYTDKLIF. CDR3 nucleotides: TGTGCTCTTGGGGAAACGGATTCAGCCAGCCCTCGCCTTATACTGGGGGATACGGGCGGGTACACCGATAAACTCATCTTC.

V is TRDV1 and J is TRDJ1; D uncertain. V was shortened by 0 bases and J by 0 bases, with 20 bases between the two germline ends. The CDR3 totals 19 residues. Germline CDR1 is TSWWSYY and CDR2 is QGS. CDR3 sequence (DNA): TGTGCTCTTGGGGAACTGTCTGCTTTAATTAAGGGGTACACCGATAAACTCATCTTT. Its translation is CALGELSALIKGYTDKLIF.

In its sample, this clone was seen a few times. TCRdb assigns this DNA the protein of a much larger clone, which departs from its translation at residue 16; this likely reflects a read error, and the protein shown comes from translating the DNA. The chain employs TRDV1 and TRDJ1; TRDD3 matches at 9 bases. The V gene's germline CDR1 is TSWWSYY and CDR2 QGS. This CDR3 comprises 21 residues. V shed 2 bases, J shed 7 bases, and the junction held 26 bases outside the gene matches. CDR3 nucleotide sequence: TGTGCTCTTGGGGAAAAGGCCCGGACTTACTGGGGGAGCCCAGGGCCGGTTAAACTCATCTTT. Its translation: CALGEKARTYWGSPGPVKLIF.

Relative to its sample, this clone is medium-sized. The genes are TRDV1 and TRDJ1; 8 nucleotides align to TRDD3. The J segment lost 0 bases and the V segment lost 4 bases, leaving 16 bases of the junction unmatched. This CDR3 has 19 residues. Looked up from germline, CDR1 is TSWWSYY and CDR2 is QGS. The CDR3 nucleotides are TGTGCTCTTGGGGCCTATAGAATACTGGGGGCCCCGTACACCGATAAACTCATCTTT. Its translation is CALGAYRILGAPYTDKLIF.

This clone appeared a few times. The chain has TRDV1 and TRDJ1; D uncertain. V lost 3 bases, J lost 0 bases, and 11 bases lay in between. This CDR3 spans 15 amino acids. CDR1 TSWWSYY and CDR2 QGS come from the germline V gene. Here the CDR3 DNA reads TGTGCTCTTGGGGACGCCGGCCCGTACACCGATAAACTCATCTTT. The encoded protein is CALGDAGPYTDKLIF.

This clone was counted at least ten times. With only one base between it and a far larger clone, this is likely a read error. The same CDR3 is also encoded by other DNA sequences in this sample. The chain couples TRDV1 to TRDJ1; 12 nucleotides match TRDD3. Germline V gene data show CDR1 as TSWWSYY and CDR2 as QGS. CDR3 size: 18 residues. Here the CDR3 DNA reads TGTGCCCTTGGGCGAACGAGCCCGAACTGGGGGATACCCGATAAACTCATCTTT. It codes for CALGRTSPNWGIPDKLIF.

This clone is a singleton in its sample. The gene calls are TRDV1 and TRDJ1, with 13 bases identical to TRDD3. The CDR3 has 24 residues. V shed 2 bases, J shed 0 bases, and the junction held 24 bases outside the gene matches. Germline values: CDR1 TSWWSYY, CDR2 QGS. CDR3 sequence: CALGETNPLQGYWGIREYTDKLIF. CDR3 nucleotide sequence: TGTGCTCTTGGGGAAACCAATCCTCTCCAGGGTTACTGGGGGATACGCGAGTACACCGATAAACTCATCTTT.